This T cell receptor beta chain was retrieved from a study of regulatory T cells in long-lasting Graves disease. The study, taken as a whole, reports: When disease was persistent, TRBV28, TRBJ1-2 and TRBJ2-5 were the favored segments. Researchers reported studying only peripheral blood, not thyroid tissue.

CDR3-region Arm-PCR and iRepertoire HTBI primers produced the TCR beta libraries. In the study's own analysis: Analysis of the samples identified roughly 62 TRBV and 14 TRBJ segments. TCRdb fed the multiplex PCR reads into MiXCR, producing one record per CDR3 protein. TCRdb, not the original authors, processed these V and J calls. The repertoire holds about 290,000 distinct CDR3 sequences, roughly 21% seen once, with 45% to 70% in the top ten. This clonotype has at least ten counts. Its antigen is still unknown. Time point here: persistent/refractory GD, antithyroid drugs over 5 years with positive TRAb. From RNA extracted from PBMCs, the TCR library was made. Criteria from the American Thyroid Association guidelines were applied to diagnose Graves' disease. The CDR3 contains 13 residues. CDR1 is DFQATT, CDR2 SNEGSKA, per germline (reference sequence).

This material consisted of peripheral blood mononuclear cells (PBMCs), taken when the disease was refractory, from a patient treated with antithyroid drugs. The receptor was isolated from a female donor with Graves disease. The chain employs TRBV20-1 and TRBJ1-4; 10 bases are a match to TRBD1. As DNA, the CDR3 is TGCAGCGTCATCGGACAGGGGGATGAAAAACTGTTTTTT. As protein: CSVIGQGDEKLFF.